This T cell receptor (beta chain) is from a study of T cell responses to AZD1222 COVID-19 vaccine. Note on this clone: What it binds is not known.

Study outcomes and limitations: Repertoires were obtained only post-peak T cell response. CD4 TCRs linked to vaccination spanned spike, dominating at 160-218 and 743-854. Rises in breadth and depth of Spike-specific TCRs came after two AZD1222 doses. Targets within unmutated variant regions were reportedly found for nearly half of spike-specific TCRs.

The CDR3 extends over 16 amino acids. Trimming cost V 2 bases and J 1 base, with 12 bases left between them. In germline, CDR1 is MNHEY, CDR2 SVGAGI. Measured with immunoSEQ multiplex PCR; TCRdb has only the in-frame clones, and not every one. Of approximately 130,000 clones in the sample, 80% to 95% were seen once. The sequencing here drew on peripheral blood, taken 28 days after the second dose of the MenACWY control vaccine. The receptor's source is an adult who received the MenACWY meningococcal vaccine as a control. This sequence joins TRBV6-5 and TRBJ2-1; D possibly corresponds to TRBD1 (5 bases). The CDR3 reads CASSYTQGRSYNEQFF. In DNA, the CDR3 is TGTGCCAGCAGTTACACCCAGGGTCGTTCCTACAATGAGCAGTTCTTC.